The 23 T cell receptor beta chains given below trace back to one sample, sequenced in a study of blood T cells in healthy people across ages. PCR was performed a second time for about 6 to 11 cycles using a sample-barcoded 5' primer and a J-beta primer mix. TCRdb re-derived calls from the 5' RACE reads in MiXCR, one entry per CDR3 protein. The sample yields over 500,000 distinct CDR3 sequences, about 27% seen once. These data also featured in a second study, about T cells of mothers and their children.

The sample was blood. All receptors come from a boy aged 2 to 10 in good health.

This rearrangement joins TRBV27 to TRBJ1-2; D gene uncertain. This CDR3 comprises 13 residues. Deletions cut 8 bases from V and 4 bases from J, with 14 bases between. Looked up from germline, CDR1 is MNHEY and CDR2 is SMNVEV (reference sequence). The CDR3 DNA reads TGTGCCAGCGGATTTTACAGAACCTATGGCTACACCTTC. Its translation: CASGFYRTYGYTF.

The chain uses TRBV14 and TRBJ2-6; the match to TRBD1 covers 7 bases. The CDR3 contains 17 residues. Germline CDR1 and CDR2: SGHDN and FVKESK. With V trimmed by 1 base and J by 2 bases, 5 bases remained unmatched. CDR3 sequence: CASSQGQGRTGANVLTF. CDR3 DNA: TGTGCCAGCAGCCAAGGACAGGGAAGGACTGGGGCCAACGTCCTGACTTTC. The variable domain in full, with the rest retrieved from reference TRBV14 and TRBJ2-6, is EAGVTQFPSHSVIEKGQTVTLRCDPISGHDNLYWYRRVMGKEIKFLLHFVKESKQDESGMPNNRFLAERTGGTYSTLKVQPAELEDSGVYFCASSQGQGRTGANVLTFGAGSRLTVL.

With respect to this clonotype: The conserved phenylalanine or tryptophan normally closing the CDR3 is absent here, so this likely arose from a read error. This sequence joins TRBV12-3 or TRBV12-4 and TRBJ2-5; tentatively, D is TRBD2 (5 bases). Gene TRBJ2-1 matches the end of the DNA better, so the J call may be wrong. This CDR3 comprises 14 residues. This CDR3 is CASSLPLYDYQQFL. The CDR3 coding sequence is TGTGCCAGCAGTTTACCCCTATATGACTACCAGCAGTTCCTC.

V gene TRBV5-1 combines with J gene TRBJ2-4; 9 bases align to TRBD1. The CDR3 loop spans 16 amino acids. The junction had 13 bases not matched to a gene; V was cut back by 4 bases and J by 8 bases. From germline, CDR1 is SGHRS and CDR2 YFSETQ. Here the CDR3 reads CASSLARGTGRYIQYF. The DNA for the CDR3 is TGCGCCAGCAGCCTGGCTCGGGGGACAGGGAGATACATTCAGTACTTC.

DNA for the CDR3: TGCAGCGTCGGGGGTGAGCAGTTCTTC. Protein: CSVGGEQFF. This chain connects TRBV29-1 to TRBJ2-1; a possible D gene is TRBD2 (6 bases). Trimming cost V 6 bases and J 9 bases, with 6 bases left between them. The CDR3 loop spans 9 amino acids. In germline, CDR1 is SQVTM, CDR2 ANQGSEA.

The rearrangement joins TRBV28 to TRBJ2-7; no firm D call. Germline values: CDR1 MDHEN, CDR2 SYDVKM. This CDR3 has 17 residues. V dropped 3 bases and J dropped 5 bases, with 23 bases sitting between them. CDR3 DNA: TGTGCCAGCAGTTTCCCACCCAAGGTCCGAACTGTGAACGAGCAGTACTTC. It encodes CASSFPPKVRTVNEQYF.

This clonotype has just a few counts. The J gene is TRBJ1-3, the V gene TRBV7-9; TRBD1 might be the D (5 bases). The germline V and J ends were trimmed by 6 bases and 5 bases, with 17 bases remaining between them. CDR3 length equals 15 residues. The germline gives CDR1 SEHNR, CDR2 FQNEAQ (reference sequence). CDR3 amino acids: CASRPPGTARNTIYF. Written as DNA, the CDR3 is TGTGCCAGCAGGCCTCCGGGGACCGCAAGAAACACCATATATTTT.

This clonotype was seen more than once but under ten times. The chain joins TRBV25-1 to TRBJ2-3, with 8 bases that match TRBD2. V shed 7 bases, J shed 5 bases, and the junction held 2 bases outside the gene matches. CDR1 and CDR2 (germline): MGHDK, SYGVNS. The CDR3 totals 12 residues. CDR3 in DNA: TGTGCCAGCACTCTAGCGGGAGATACGCAGTATTTT. As protein: CASTLAGDTQYF.

This clonotype was counted a few times. The V call is TRBV2, the J call TRBJ2-5, with 10 positions matching TRBD1. Near its end, the DNA agrees better with TRBJ2-1, so the J call may be wrong. CDR1 is SNHLY and CDR2 is FYNNEI in the germline V gene. The CDR3 consists of 14 residues. In DNA form, the CDR3 reads TGTGCCAGCAGTGAAATGACAGGGGGCGTCGAGCAGTTCTTC. This gives the protein CASSEMTGGVEQFF.

In its sample, this clonotype was seen once. The chain is built from TRBV20-1 and TRBJ1-2; 10 nucleotides line up with TRBD1. Germline CDR1 and CDR2: DFQATT and SNEGSKA (reference sequence). The CDR3 covers 14 residues. Trimming removed 6 bases from V and 8 bases from J; junction bases left unmatched: 12. CDR3 loop: CSAPTRGTGVGYTF. The CDR3 DNA sequence: TGCAGTGCCCCGACAAGAGGGACAGGGGTCGGCTACACCTTC.

CDR3 residues: CASSFAPDRAPTTNEKLFF. The CDR3, as DNA: TGTGCCAGCAGCTTTGCCCCGGACAGGGCCCCTACAACTAATGAAAAACTGTTTTTT. V is TRBV5-5 and J is TRBJ1-4, with 8 bases aligning to TRBD1. This CDR3 has 19 amino acids. In germline, CDR1 is SGHKS, CDR2 YYEKEE (reference sequence). V shed 2 bases and J 0 bases; nucleotides not matched to a gene: 12.

The chain joins TRBV9 to TRBJ2-7; D is undetermined. Germline V gene sequence: CDR1 SGDLS, CDR2 YYNGEE. The CDR3 extends over 16 amino acids. V shed 0 bases and J shed 3 bases, with 16 bases lying between them. CDR3 protein: CASSVEGSPNHYEQYF. The DNA for the CDR3 is TGTGCCAGCAGCGTAGAGGGCAGCCCAAACCACTACGAGCAGTACTTC.

The table lists this clonotype with a few counts. V is TRBV5-5 and J is TRBJ2-7; 9 nucleotides line up with TRBD2. The J call may be mistaken, given a closer DNA end match to TRBJ2-5. The CDR3 runs to 14 residues. Germline V gives CDR1 SGHKS, CDR2 YYEKEE (reference sequence). Here the CDR3 reads CASSFSGSTETQYF. The CDR3 DNA reads as TGTGCCAGCAGCTTTAGCGGGAGCACAGAGACCCAGTACTTC.

This chain connects TRBV12-3 or TRBV12-4 to TRBJ1-2; no clear D. V lost 3 bases and J lost 8, with 19 bases in between. There are 15 residues in the CDR3. The CDR3 loop is CASSFASLGVLGYTF. The CDR3 DNA is TGTGCCAGCAGTTTCGCCTCCCTGGGCGTATTAGGCTACACCTTC.

This clonotype was seen more than once but under ten times. The chain has TRBV4-3 and TRBJ2-5, with D possibly being TRBD1 or TRBD2 (5 bases each). The assigned J gene may be wrong: the sequence end matches TRBJ2-7 better. CDR3 length: 14 residues. Germline V gene data show CDR1 as LGHNA and CDR2 as YSLEER. The CDR3 spells CASSQIGGSHEQYF. The DNA for the CDR3 is TGCGCCAGCAGCCAAATTGGGGGATCCCACGAGCAGTACTTC.

This rearrangement joins TRBV6-2 or TRBV6-3 to TRBJ2-2; 7 bases are shared with TRBD1. CDR1 and CDR2 (germline): MNHEY, SVGEGT. CDR3 length equals 15 residues. The ends lost 6 bases at V and 3 bases at J; junction bases unmatched: 7. The CDR3 protein is CASRLGQDDTGELFF. DNA for the CDR3: TGTGCCAGCAGACTCGGACAGGACGACACCGGGGAGCTGTTTTTT.

This chain joins TRBV15 and TRBJ2-5; unclear D gene. The end of the DNA aligns better with TRBJ2-7, so the J call may be wrong. The germline CDR1 and CDR2 sequences are LNHNV and YYDKDF (reference sequence). There are 14 residues in the CDR3. This chain's CDR3 is CATSSRPGSYEQYF. CDR3 nucleotide sequence: TGTGCCACCAGCAGCAGACCTGGGTCCTACGAGCAGTACTTC.

A few counts support this clonotype. The chain joins TRBV18 to TRBJ1-2; D remains unclear. Germline-derived CDR1 and CDR2 are KGHSH and LQKENI. V lost 3 bases, J lost 7 bases, and 21 bases lay in between. The CDR3 consists of 16 residues. The CDR3 reads CASSPSGEGWRVGYTF. CDR3 bases: TGTGCCAGCTCACCCTCAGGAGAGGGTTGGCGGGTTGGCTACACCTTC.

This clonotype was detected a few times. J is TRBJ1-4 and V is TRBV7-6; tentatively, D is TRBD1 (6 bases). Trimming removed 1 base from V and 6 bases from J, with 12 bases in between. The CDR3 covers 15 residues. Per the germline V gene, CDR1 is SGHVS and CDR2 is FNYEAQ. CDR3 loop: CASSLVRGGDEKLFF. CDR3 in DNA: TGTGCCAGCAGCTTAGTACGGGGGGGCGATGAAAAACTGTTTTTT.

This clonotype has a handful of counts. V gene TRBV12-3 or TRBV12-4 combines with J gene TRBJ2-5; D assignment may be TRBD1 or TRBD2 (5 bases each). The CDR3 has 13 residues. Trimming removed 3 bases from V and 11 bases from J, with 16 bases in between. CDR3 sequence: CASSFRGAREQYF. The CDR3 DNA is TGTGCCAGCAGTTTCCGAGGGGCGAGGGAGCAGTACTTC.

This clonotype was observed a handful of times. The CDR3 DNA reads TGTGCCAGCAGCCGAGCAGGGAGTCACGAGCAGTACTTC. Protein sequence: CASSRAGSHEQYF. The rearrangement uses TRBV7-9 and TRBJ2-5; either TRBD1 or TRBD2 may fit D (5 bases each). The J call may be in error: the DNA end matches TRBJ2-7 better. This CDR3 is 13 amino acids long. Germline V lookup: CDR1 SEHNR, CDR2 FQNEAQ (reference sequence).

This clonotype was observed a few times. Since the CDR3 does not end with the conserved phenylalanine or tryptophan, this likely comes from a read error. This chain links TRBV20-1 with TRBJ2-7; possible D gene TRBD1, 5 bases. V shed 5 bases and J shed 5 bases, with 7 bases lying between them. Germline V gene data show CDR1 as DFQATT and CDR2 as SNEGSKA (reference sequence). The CDR3 totals 10 residues. The CDR3 reads CSALRDEQYS. The CDR3 DNA reads TGCAGTGCTCTCAGGGACGAGCAGTACTCC.

This clonotype was detected a few times. The J gene is TRBJ2-5, the V gene TRBV11-2; the D gene is possibly TRBD2 (5 bases). The assigned J gene may be wrong: the sequence end matches TRBJ2-1 better. Looked up from germline, CDR1 is SGHAT and CDR2 is FQNNGV. The CDR3 sequence is 12 residues long. CDR3 loop: CASSLGLTEQFF. In DNA form, the CDR3 reads TGTGCCAGCAGCTTAGGACTAACTGAGCAGTTCTTC.